This TCR beta chain was sequenced during a study of shared clonotypes between healthy human individuals. Produced via immunoSEQ multiplex PCR; TCRdb's table is partial and in-frame only. This table has around 700,000 clones, 55% to 75% appearing once. General study points: Among non-shared clonotypes, generation probabilities were lower than among those shared by all four donors.

The CDR3 is made up of 19 amino acids. The V end lost 4 bases, the J end lost 6 bases, and 31 bases lay between the germline ends. Germline-derived CDR1 and CDR2 are SGHRS and YFSETQ. Comment on this clone: Its specificity is not known.

The sequence derives from a woman aged 30 to 39 in good health. The sequenced sample was memory CD4+ T cells sorted from blood. Subset of the sample: CD45RA-negative fraction. The rearrangement links TRBV5-1 to TRBJ1-1, with D perhaps TRBD1 (6 bases). This chain's CDR3 is CASSRCLHPGRGLCSEAFF. The CDR3 nucleotides are TGCGCCAGCAGCCGCTGCCTTCATCCGGGGAGGGGGTTATGCTCTGAAGCTTTCTTT. The variable domain in full, completed from reference TRBV5-1 and TRBJ1-1, reads KAGVTQTPRYLIKTRGQQVTLSCSPISGHRSVSWYQQTPGQGLQFLFEYFSETQRNKGNFPGRFSGRQFSNSRSEMNVSTLELGDSALYLCASSRCLHPGRGLCSEAFFGQGTRLTVV.